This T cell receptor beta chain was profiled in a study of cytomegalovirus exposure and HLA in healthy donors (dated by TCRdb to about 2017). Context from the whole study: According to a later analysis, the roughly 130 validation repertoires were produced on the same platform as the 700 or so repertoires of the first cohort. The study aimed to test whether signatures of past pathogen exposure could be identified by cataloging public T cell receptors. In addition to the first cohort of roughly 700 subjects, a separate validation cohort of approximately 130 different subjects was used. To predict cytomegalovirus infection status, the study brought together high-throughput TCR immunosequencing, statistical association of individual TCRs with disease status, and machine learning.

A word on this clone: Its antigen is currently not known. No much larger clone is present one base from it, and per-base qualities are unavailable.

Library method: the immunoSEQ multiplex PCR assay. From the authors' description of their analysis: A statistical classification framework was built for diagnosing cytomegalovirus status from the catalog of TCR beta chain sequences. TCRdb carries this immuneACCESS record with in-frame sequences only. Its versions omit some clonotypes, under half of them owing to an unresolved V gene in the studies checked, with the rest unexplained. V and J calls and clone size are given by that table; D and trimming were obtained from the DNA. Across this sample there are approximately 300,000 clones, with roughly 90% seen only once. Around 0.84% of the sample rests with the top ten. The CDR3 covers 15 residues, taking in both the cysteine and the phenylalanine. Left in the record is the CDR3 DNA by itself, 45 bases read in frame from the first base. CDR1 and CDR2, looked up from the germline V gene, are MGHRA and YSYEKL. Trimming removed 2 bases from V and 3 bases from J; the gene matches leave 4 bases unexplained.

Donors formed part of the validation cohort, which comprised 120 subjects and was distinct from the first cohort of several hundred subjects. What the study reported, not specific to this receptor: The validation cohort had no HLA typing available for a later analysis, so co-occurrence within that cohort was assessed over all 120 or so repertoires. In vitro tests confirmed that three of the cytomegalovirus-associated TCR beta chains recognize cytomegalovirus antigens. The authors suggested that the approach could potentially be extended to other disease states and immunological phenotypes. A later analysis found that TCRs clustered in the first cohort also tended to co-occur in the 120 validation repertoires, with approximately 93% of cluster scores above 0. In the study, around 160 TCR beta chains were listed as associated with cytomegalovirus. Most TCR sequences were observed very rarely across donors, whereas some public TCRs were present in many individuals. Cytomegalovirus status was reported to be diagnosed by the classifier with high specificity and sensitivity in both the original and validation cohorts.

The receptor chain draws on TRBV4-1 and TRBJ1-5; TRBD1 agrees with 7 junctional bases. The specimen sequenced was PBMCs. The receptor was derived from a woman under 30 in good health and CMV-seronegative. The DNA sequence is TGCGCCAGCAGCCAATCAACAGGGGTCAATCAGCCCCAGCATTTT. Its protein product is CASSQSTGVNQPQHF.